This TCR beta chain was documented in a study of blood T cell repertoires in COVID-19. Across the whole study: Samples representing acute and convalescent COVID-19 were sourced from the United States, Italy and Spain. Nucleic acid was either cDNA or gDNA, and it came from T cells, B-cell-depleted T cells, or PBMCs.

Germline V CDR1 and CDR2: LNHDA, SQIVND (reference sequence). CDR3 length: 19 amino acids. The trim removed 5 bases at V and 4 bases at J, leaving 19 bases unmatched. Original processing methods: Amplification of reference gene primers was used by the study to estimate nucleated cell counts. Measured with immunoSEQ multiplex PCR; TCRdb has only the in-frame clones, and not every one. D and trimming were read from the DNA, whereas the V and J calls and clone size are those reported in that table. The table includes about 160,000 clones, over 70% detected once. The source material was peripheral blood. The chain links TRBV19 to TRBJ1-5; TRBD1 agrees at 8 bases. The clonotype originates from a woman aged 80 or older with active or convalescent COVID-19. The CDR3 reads CASSSTTGPLRTGNQPQHF. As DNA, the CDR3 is TGTGCCAGTAGTTCGACTACCGGGCCGCTCCGGACAGGGAATCAGCCCCAGCATTTT.